This T cell receptor beta chain derives from a study of T cells of healthy individuals. There are many counts of this clonotype. The CDR3 length is 16 residues. Germline assignment: CDR1 SGHVS and CDR2 FNYEAQ. The V and J ends lost 6 bases and 1 base respectively, with 15 bases between them. One entry per CDR3 protein results from TCRdb running MiXCR on the 5' RACE reads. The sample has 40,000 to 60,000 distinct CDR3 sequences; under 15% are singletons. The chain employs TRBV7-6 and TRBJ2-2, with D unresolved. The clonotype was recovered from a human donor in good health. CDR3 nucleotides: TGTGCCAGCAGGAAAATGGCGGTGATGAACACCGGGGAGCTGTTTTTT. It codes for CASRKMAVMNTGELFF.